The present T cell receptor beta chain was sequenced within a study of early T cells in non-severe SARS-CoV-2 infection. On the study more broadly: Bulk RNA from unsorted whole blood was sequenced; chains were unpaired.

The TCR library protocol attached unique molecular identifiers to the individual cDNA molecules. TCRdb itself ran the 5' RACE reads through MiXCR, one entry per CDR3 protein. Of 35,000 to 45,000 distinct CDR3 sequences listed, roughly 6.8% are singletons. Study-wide findings and caveats: Using VDJdb, the matching emphasized anti-spike CD8 responses while missing private and CD4 specificities.

The CDR3 covers 14 residues. CDR1 and CDR2 (germline): DFQATT, SNEGSKA (reference sequence). V was clipped by 0 bases and J by 4 bases, with 10 bases between them. A note on this clonotype: The antigen is undetermined.

This receptor was taken from an adult who was a healthcare worker with PCR-confirmed SARS-CoV-2 infection or an uninfected control (not recorded which). The input for sequencing was whole blood, taken at baseline. V usage is TRBV20-1 and J usage is TRBJ2-1; TRBD1 or TRBD2 may be the D gene (5 bases each). CDR3 in amino acids: CSARDWDRYNEQFF. CDR3 nucleotide sequence: TGCAGTGCTAGAGACTGGGACCGTTACAATGAGCAGTTCTTC.